Presented here are 21 T cell receptor beta chains from one specimen sequenced in a study of sequential checkpoint blockade in melanoma. Treatment of the sample: randomized to nivolumab then ipilimumab (arm A) or the reverse (arm B). Produced via immunoSEQ multiplex PCR; TCRdb's table is partial and in-frame only. The sample lists some 13,000 clones, 21% occurring once. Sequencing used tumor tissue (inferred from file names), obtained from a patient given nivolumab and ipilimumab in sequence. The receptors stem from a human donor with melanoma.

A few counts support this clone. This sequence joins TRBV19 and TRBJ2-7, with 9 nucleotides matching TRBD1. The ends lost 4 bases at V and 2 bases at J; junction bases unmatched: 6. The CDR3 loop spans 15 amino acids. The V gene's germline CDR1 is LNHDA and CDR2 SQIVND (reference sequence). The CDR3 coding sequence is TGTGCCAGTAGTACCGGACAGGGGCTAACCTACGAGCAGTACTTC. Protein: CASSTGQGLTYEQYF.

This clone appeared a few times. The J gene is TRBJ1-5, the V gene TRBV5-1; D remains unclear. Trimming cost V 0 bases and J 3 bases, with 13 bases left between them. The CDR3 has 16 residues. CDR1 and CDR2 (germline): SGHRS, YFSETQ. CDR3 DNA: TGCGCCAGCAGCTTGGGAGTTAGTGTCGCCAATCAGCCCCAGCATTTT. As protein: CASSLGVSVANQPQHF.

This clone was counted a few times. The gene calls are TRBV7-2 and TRBJ1-1; D call uncertain. Trimming shortened V by 5 bases and J by 0 bases, and 7 bases separated the two germline ends. The CDR3 contains 13 residues. The germline gives CDR1 SGHTA, CDR2 FQGNSA. The CDR3 region has the DNA TGTGCCAGCAGCCCAAGGGTGAACACTGAAGCTTTCTTT. Its translation is CASSPRVNTEAFF.

This clone has only a few counts. V is TRBV18 and J is TRBJ2-1; D is possibly TRBD1 or TRBD2 (6 bases each). V was trimmed by 0 bases and J by 12 bases, leaving 9 bases between them. This CDR3 has 12 amino acids. Germline values: CDR1 KGHSH, CDR2 LQKENI. The CDR3 protein is CASSPPEGGQFF. The DNA for the CDR3 is TGTGCCAGCTCACCACCGGAGGGGGGGCAGTTCTTC.

V gene TRBV23-1 combines with J gene TRBJ1-2; 7 nucleotides match TRBD1. TRBV23-1 is given ORF status, its function remaining uncertain. The CDR3 has 13 residues. V lost 7 bases and J lost 6; bases outside the gene matches: 8. The CDR3 is CASIRTGTNGYTF. The CDR3, as DNA: TGCGCCAGCATCAGGACAGGAACTAATGGCTACACCTTC.

The chain carries TRBV28 and TRBJ1-1; D is ambiguous. There are 14 residues in the CDR3. From germline, CDR1 is MDHEN and CDR2 SYDVKM. Trimming left V 5 bases short and J 3 bases short, with 13 bases between. CDR3 region: CASSPASTYTEAFF. For the CDR3, the DNA is TGTGCCAGCAGTCCGGCCAGTACGTACACTGAAGCTTTCTTT.

The V and J genes are TRBV7-2 and TRBJ2-5; D is ambiguous. The ends were cut back, 3 bases at V and 2 bases at J, with 7 bases in the middle. The germline gives CDR1 SGHTA, CDR2 FQGNSA. The CDR3 has 13 amino acids. The CDR3, as DNA: TGTGCCAGCAGCTTCCTAGTTCAAGAGACCCAGTACTTC. This translates into CASSFLVQETQYF.

This chain uses TRBV11-3 with TRBJ2-1; tentatively, D is TRBD1 (5 bases). Germline V gene data show CDR1 as SGHNT and CDR2 as YENEEA. This CDR3 region has 16 residues. V was shortened by 8 bases and J by 6 bases, with 23 bases between the two germline ends. The CDR3 coding sequence is TGTGCCAGCTATGAGTTAGGGGCTGAAGTGAGCAATGAGCAGTTCTTC. Translated, it gives CASYELGAEVSNEQFF.

The rearrangement joins TRBV11-3 to TRBJ2-7, with 7 bases matching TRBD1. The junction had 5 bases not matched to a gene; V was cut back by 4 bases and J by 2 bases. This CDR3 spans 14 amino acids. Germline lookup yields CDR1 SGHNT and CDR2 YENEEA. CDR3 region: CASSSSTGTYEQYF. The CDR3 region has the DNA TGTGCCAGCAGCTCGTCGACAGGGACCTACGAGCAGTACTTC. The complete variable domain, with remaining parts taken from reference TRBV11-3 and TRBJ2-7, reads EAGVVQSPRYKIIEKKQPVAFWCNPISGHNTLYWYLQNLGQGPELLIRYENEEAVDDSQLPKDRFSAERLKGVDSTLKIQPAELGDSAVYLCASSSSTGTYEQYFGPGTRLTVT.

The chain joins TRBV28 to TRBJ2-1, with a weak D call TRBD1 (6 bases). CDR3 length: 17 amino acids. The V gene's germline CDR1 is MDHEN and CDR2 SYDVKM. Trimming stripped 3 bases from V and 3 bases from J, with 18 bases between. CDR3: CASSLAGTFSLYNEQFF. CDR3 coding DNA: TGTGCCAGCAGTTTGGCAGGGACATTTAGTCTCTACAATGAGCAGTTCTTC.

This clone occurred a few times. V usage is TRBV19 and J usage is TRBJ2-7; TRBD1 is a possible D gene (6 bases). With 3 bases removed from V and 1 base from J, the gap between germline ends came to 10 bases. Germline V gene lookup returns CDR1 LNHDA and CDR2 SQIVND (reference sequence). The CDR3 is 14 amino acids. The CDR3 sequence: CASSMGHLSYEQYF. CDR3 coding DNA: TGTGCCAGTAGTATGGGACACTTATCCTACGAGCAGTACTTC.

By frequency in the sample, this clone is medium-sized. V and J are TRBV29-1 and TRBJ1-3; D unclear. The germline V gene has CDR1 SQVTM and CDR2 ANQGSEA. The CDR3 has 12 residues. The ends were cut back, 6 bases at V and 7 bases at J, with 13 bases in the middle. CDR3 sequence (DNA): TGCAGCGTCAGGCGGGGAGGGAACACCATATATTTT. It is translated as CSVRRGGNTIYF.

The chain couples TRBV6-8 to TRBJ2-7; D is perhaps TRBD1 or TRBD2 (5 bases each). Germline-derived CDR1 and CDR2 are MNHGY and SAAAGT. The CDR3 is 15 amino acids. V dropped 2 bases and J dropped 2 bases, with 13 bases sitting between them. CDR3 in amino acids: CASSYGTPGAYEQYF. The CDR3 DNA reads as TGTGCCAGCAGTTACGGGACCCCTGGGGCCTACGAGCAGTACTTC.

The V call is TRBV11-3, the J call TRBJ2-3; 11 nucleotides agree with TRBD2. The V gene's germline CDR1 is SGHNT and CDR2 YENEEA. V was pared by 4 bases and J by 0 bases, with 15 bases of the junction left unmatched. The CDR3 is made up of 20 amino acids. The CDR3 sequence is CASSSPLWLAGGTSTDTQYF. Written as DNA, the CDR3 is TGTGCCAGCAGCTCCCCGCTTTGGCTAGCGGGGGGTACTAGCACAGATACGCAGTATTTT. Filled out from reference TRBV11-3 and TRBJ2-3, the complete variable domain reads EAGVVQSPRYKIIEKKQPVAFWCNPISGHNTLYWYLQNLGQGPELLIRYENEEAVDDSQLPKDRFSAERLKGVDSTLKIQPAELGDSAVYLCASSSPLWLAGGTSTDTQYFGPGTRLTVL.

A few counts support this clone. The gene calls are TRBV11-3 and TRBJ1-5, with 12 bases identical to TRBD1. The CDR3 is made up of 17 amino acids. Losses at the gene ends were 6 bases for V and 5 bases for J; bases not matched to a gene: 11. Germline lookup yields CDR1 SGHNT and CDR2 YENEEA. CDR3 amino acids: CASSSDHGTGGYQPQHF. The CDR3 nucleotides are TGTGCCAGCAGTTCCGATCACGGGACAGGGGGCTATCAGCCCCAGCATTTT.

By proportion, this clone is medium-sized. The CDR3 reads CASSYSVNQPQHF. The CDR3 DNA reads as TGTGCCAGCAGTTATTCCGTAAATCAGCCCCAGCATTTT. V and J are TRBV6-8 and TRBJ1-5; the D is unclear. From germline, CDR1 is MNHGY and CDR2 SAAAGT. With 3 bases removed from V and 4 bases from J, the gap between germline ends came to 7 bases. CDR3 length: 13 residues.

J is TRBJ1-1 and V is TRBV28; D uncertain. The germline gives CDR1 MDHEN, CDR2 SYDVKM. The V end was cut by 4 bases, the J end by 5 bases, with 8 bases between. The CDR3 sequence is 12 residues long. The CDR3 spells CASSSPGTEAFF. The CDR3 nucleotides read TGTGCCAGCAGTTCTCCGGGGACTGAAGCTTTCTTT.

This clone occurred a few times. The rearrangement links TRBV7-8 to TRBJ2-5; D is possibly TRBD1 (5 bases). CDR1 and CDR2 from the germline V gene are SGHVS and FQNEAQ. The CDR3 sequence is 13 residues long. With 5 bases removed from V and 5 bases from J, the gap between germline ends came to 12 bases. CDR3 in amino acids: CASSQGRTETQYF. CDR3 coding DNA: TGTGCCAGCAGCCAGGGTAGAACGGAGACCCAGTACTTC.

J is TRBJ2-5 and V is TRBV19; 13 nucleotides match TRBD2. The CDR3 totals 16 residues. From germline, CDR1 is LNHDA and CDR2 SQIVND (reference sequence). After removal of 2 bases from V and 4 bases from J, the junction contained 4 bases not matched to a gene. In DNA form, the CDR3 reads TGTGCCAGTAGTATACGGGGACTAGCGGGGAGAGAGACCCAGTACTTC. Translation gives CASSIRGLAGRETQYF.

V and J are TRBV19 and TRBJ1-2; the D gene is possibly TRBD1 (6 bases). This CDR3 is built from 15 residues. V lost 0 bases and J 7 bases, leaving 15 bases between the germline ends. CDR1 LNHDA and CDR2 SQIVND come from the germline V gene (reference sequence). Here the CDR3 reads CASSIDGTGTSGYTF. In DNA, the CDR3 is TGTGCCAGTAGTATAGATGGAACAGGGACGAGTGGCTACACCTTC.

This clone appeared a few times. The chain recombines TRBV11-3 with TRBJ2-5; 12 positions match TRBD1. The V gene's germline CDR1 is SGHNT and CDR2 YENEEA. The CDR3 sequence is 17 residues long. Germline trimming cut 5 bases from V and 5 bases from J; bases unmatched to any gene: 12. The CDR3 sequence: CASSQSPGQGAGETQYF. DNA of the CDR3: TGTGCCAGCAGCCAATCTCCGGGACAGGGGGCAGGTGAGACCCAGTACTTC.